This T cell receptor (beta chain) was retrieved from a study of blood T cells in healthy people across ages (dated by TCRdb to about 2015). As for the study more broadly: In model experiments, template switching captured roughly one uniquely barcoded TCR beta cDNA molecule for every two T cells. Using the same blood draw, the study looked at two additional independent replicas of 1 million unique cDNA reads for two donors, one aged 18 to 30 and the other aged 80 or older. The donors were split into four age groups: young (average around 15 years), middle-aged (over 35), aged (approximately 60) and long-lived (roughly 86). To track age-related changes in TCR beta repertoire diversity, the study relied on deep sequencing normalized with unique cDNA molecular identifiers. To avoid experimental bias, donors of different ages were spread randomly across the sequencing lanes.

What the work shows at the level of the full study, not this receptor alone: Observed TCR beta diversity per million T cells fell roughly linearly with age, and a significant reduction was already apparent by age around 39. Because the CMV infection status of the donors was unknown, age-related changes in expanded clonotypes may potentially have been confounded. Compared with the aged group, more naive CD4+ T cells, fewer expanded clones and increased TCR diversity were shown by the long-lived group, suggesting age selection. Conclusive comparison of naive and antigen-experienced compartments was prevented by the profiling of bulk unsorted PBMCs. Estimates of total diversity based on one million sequenced T cells were regarded as lower bounds and as underestimates. A strong correlation was found between observed TCR beta diversity and the percentage of naive T cells measured by flow cytometry.

The germline V gene sets CDR1 to SGHTA and CDR2 to FQGNSA. V was cut back by 5 bases and J by 1 base, leaving a gap of 9 bases between them. From cysteine to phenylalanine, the CDR3 is 14 amino acids long. The read is trimmed to its CDR3 DNA, 42 bases read in frame from base 1. Libraries were built with 5' RACE. TCRdb records Illumina HiSeq 2500 as the sequencer. A second PCR of 7 to 11 cycles was run with a J-beta primer mix and a sample-barcoded 5' primer. A unique molecular identifier was introduced onto each TCR beta cDNA molecule by a template-switch 5' adaptor carrying 12 random nucleotides. Each sample yielded at least 3 million CDR3-containing paired-end reads. First-strand cDNA synthesis was performed from all RNA using the Mint cDNA synthesis kit, with priming by a TRBC-specific oligonucleotide. Following uracil-DNA glycosylase treatment, all cDNA underwent a first 18-cycle PCR with the universal primers M1SS and BC2_uni_R. The paper's data handling went like this. For normalization, 1 million high-quality reads, each with a distinct molecular identifier, were randomly selected from each sample. Instead of being binned into consensus sequences, reads with shared molecular identifiers were discarded. MiTCR, with a Q25 quality threshold and the strictest error-elimination algorithm, was used for CDR3 identification, clonotype clustering and error correction. A nonparametric unseen species model with Euler transformation was used to estimate a lower bound on total TCR beta diversity. TCRdb reworked the public reads: Q25 trimming with fastp, MiXCR clone assembly, productive beta chains retained. Records with the same CDR3 protein are collapsed into one entry carrying the most frequent genes and DNA. Clone size and V and J calls follow TCRdb, not the original study. In this sample the table shows about 680,000 distinct CDR3 sequences, 49% of which occur a single time. The top ten hold under 35% of the sample.

Donors were under 40 systemically healthy Caucasian individuals from Russia aged 6 to 90 years. Each donor gave ten milliliters of peripheral blood, drawn into EDTA-treated Vacutainer tubes. Ficoll-Paque density-gradient centrifugation was used to isolate PBMCs, with at least 7 million obtained per sample. Trizol reagent was used to extract total RNA from the PBMCs, yielding at least 6 micrograms per sample. For every donor, flow cytometry on a PBMC aliquot measured the percentage of naive CD45RAhigh/CD27high T cells. For this clonotype: What antigen it recognizes has not been identified. No clone much larger than this one lies a single base away; base qualities are absent.

The rearrangement joined TRBV7-2 to TRBJ1-5; the D segment cannot be called with confidence. Sequencing input: blood. The TCR sequence derives from a woman aged 55-70 years in good health. The CDR3 reads CASSLGPSNQPQHF. The nucleotide sequence reads TGTGCCAGCAGCCTTGGACCGAGCAATCAGCCCCAGCATTTT.